What follows are 22 T cell receptor beta chains derived from one specimen sequenced in a study of long-term antiretroviral therapy in people with HIV. Run at survey level, the immunoSEQ assay was version v3.0. Generated by immunoSEQ multiplex PCR, the TCRdb table keeps only in-frame clones and is missing some. The sample gives around 23,000 clones, roughly four fifths of which show up once; less than 6% is in the top ten. The specimen comprised unsorted PBMCs, sampled 0.3 years after starting antiretroviral therapy. All receptors derive from a man aged 50-60 years with HIV.

The chain employs TRBV7-2 and TRBJ2-7; possibly TRBD1 for D (5 bases). The germline V and J ends were trimmed by 2 bases and 0 bases, with 17 bases remaining between them. There are 17 residues in the CDR3. Germline CDR1 SGHTA, CDR2 FQGNSA. The CDR3 sequence is CASSLRSGDSHSYEQYF. In DNA, the CDR3 is TGTGCCAGCAGCTTAAGGTCCGGCGACAGTCACTCCTACGAGCAGTACTTC.

This clone came up once. The rearrangement links TRBV4-3 to TRBJ2-7; D perhaps matches TRBD2 (6 bases). The CDR3 is 13 amino acids. Germline CDR1 is LGHNA and CDR2 is YSLEER. The V end was cut by 3 bases, the J end by 2 bases, with 8 bases between. The CDR3 is CASSQGRTYEQYF. For the CDR3, the DNA is TGCGCCAGCAGCCAGGGGAGGACCTACGAGCAGTACTTC.

This sequence joins TRBV27 and TRBJ2-1; D is ambiguous. Germline V gives CDR1 MNHEY, CDR2 SMNVEV (reference sequence). Trimming removed 4 bases at V and 5 bases at J, with 6 bases between. The length of the CDR3 is 12 residues. The CDR3 sequence is CASSSPNNEQFF. CDR3 DNA: TGTGCCAGCAGTTCCCCCAACAATGAGCAGTTCTTC.

There are a few counts of this clone. This chain joins TRBV7-9 and TRBJ2-7; D possibly corresponds to TRBD2 (6 bases). V shed 7 bases and J shed 0 bases, with 13 bases lying between them. The CDR3 runs to 14 residues. Germline values: CDR1 SEHNR, CDR2 FQNEAQ (reference sequence). DNA for the CDR3: TGTGCCAGCACTCCATTGGGAGGCTCCTACGAGCAGTACTTC. Translating it yields CASTPLGGSYEQYF. Complete variable domain (other parts from reference TRBV7-9 and TRBJ2-7): DTGVSQNPRHKITKRGQNVTFRCDPISEHNRLYWYRQTLGQGPEFLTYFQNEAQLEKSRLLSDRFSAERPKGSFSTLEIQRTEQGDSAMYLCASTPLGGSYEQYFGPGTRLTVT.

The chain has TRBV2 and TRBJ1-2; the match to TRBD1 covers 7 bases. This CDR3 is 14 amino acids long. With 7 bases clipped from V and 5 bases from J, the junction kept 10 bases outside the gene matches. Per the germline V gene, CDR1 is SNHLY and CDR2 is FYNNEI. The DNA of the CDR3 is TGTGCCAGCACCGACAACAGGGGAAAGTATGGCTACACCTTC. Protein sequence: CASTDNRGKYGYTF. The full variable domain, its missing parts supplied by reference TRBV2 and TRBJ1-2, is EPEVTQTPSHQVTQMGQEVILRCVPISNHLYFYWYRQILGQKVEFLVSFYNNEISEKSEIFDDQFSVERPDGSNFTLKIRSTKLEDSAMYFCASTDNRGKYGYTFGSGTRLTVV.

As to this clone: One end of the junction is discordant with germline, which a read error may explain. The V and J genes are TRBV5-8 and TRBJ2-7, with D unclear. Per the germline V gene, CDR1 is SGHTS and CDR2 is YDEGEE. The CDR3 covers 12 residues. The CDR3 DNA is TGTGCCAGCAGCTTAGACTCCAACGAGCAGTACTTC. Protein product: CASSLDSNEQYF.

CDR3 DNA: TGTGCCAGCAGCTTGTCGGCAGCCCTCTACGAGCAGTACTTC. Translated, it gives CASSLSAALYEQYF. This chain uses TRBV5-6 with TRBJ2-7; D unclear. The CDR3 is 14 residues long. Germline V CDR1 and CDR2: SGHDT, YYEEEE. Trimming took off 1 base at V and 3 bases at J, with 11 bases between the two ends.

J is TRBJ2-1 and V is TRBV7-9; possibly TRBD2 for D (5 bases). This CDR3 spans 12 amino acids. CDR1 SEHNR and CDR2 FQNEAQ come from the germline V gene (reference sequence). The V gene lost 8 bases and the J gene lost 5 bases, with 10 bases spanning the gap. CDR3 amino acids: CASVAGDNEQFF. CDR3 DNA sequence: TGTGCCAGCGTGGCCGGGGACAATGAGCAGTTCTTC.

The chain is built from TRBV6-5 and TRBJ1-6, with 7 bases aligning to TRBD1. The CDR3 extends over 14 amino acids. Germline V gene data show CDR1 as MNHEY and CDR2 as SVGAGI. With 7 bases clipped from V and 7 bases from J, the junction kept 7 bases outside the gene matches. The CDR3 bases are TGTGCCAGCAAAAGACAGGGACCGAATTCACCCCTCCACTTT. It codes for CASKRQGPNSPLHF.

This clone was picked up a small number of times. The chain joins TRBV5-4 to TRBJ2-2; D possibly matches TRBD1 or TRBD2 (6 bases each). V was pared by 5 bases and J by 6 bases, with 17 bases between. CDR3 size: 15 residues. Germline V gives CDR1 SGHNT, CDR2 YYREEE (reference sequence). The CDR3 coding sequence is TGTGCCAGCAGTATGAGGGGGGCCGTACCCGGGGAGCTGTTTTTT. Protein sequence: CASSMRGAVPGELFF.

This clone occurred a few times. The V gene is TRBV27, the J gene TRBJ1-2; 8 positions match TRBD1. J gave up 4 bases and V 7 bases, and 8 bases lay outside the gene matches. The CDR3 has 14 amino acids. Germline V gives CDR1 MNHEY, CDR2 SMNVEV (reference sequence). CDR3 amino acids: CASTSGTGPYGYTF. CDR3 coding DNA: TGTGCCAGCACCTCAGGGACAGGTCCCTATGGCTACACCTTC.

This clone was counted between two and nine times. V usage is TRBV9 and J usage is TRBJ2-7; D is unresolved. V lost 4 bases and J 2 bases, leaving 16 bases between the germline ends. The CDR3 sequence is 15 residues long. The germline CDR1 and CDR2 sequences are SGDLS and YYNGEE. CDR3 sequence reads: CASSLSYQKTYEQYF. The CDR3 DNA sequence: TGTGCCAGCAGCCTCTCGTACCAAAAAACCTACGAGCAGTACTTC.

This chain joins TRBV9 and TRBJ2-4; D gene ambiguous. Germline V gene sequence: CDR1 SGDLS, CDR2 YYNGEE. With 4 bases removed from V and 0 bases from J, the gap between germline ends came to 14 bases. The CDR3 is 16 amino acids. The CDR3 nucleotides read TGTGCCAGCAGCCCCCGAGGCAGCTTAGCCAAAAACATTCAGTACTTC. This sequence encodes CASSPRGSLAKNIQYF.

The chain has TRBV7-3 and TRBJ2-7; no clear D gene. CDR3 length equals 13 residues. Trimming cost V 5 bases and J 0 bases, with 8 bases left between them. From germline, CDR1 is SGHTA and CDR2 FQGTGA. CDR3 sequence: CASSMGHSYEQYF. The CDR3 DNA reads TGTGCCAGCAGCATGGGCCACTCCTACGAGCAGTACTTC. The full variable domain, completed using reference TRBV7-3 and TRBJ2-7, is GAGVSQTPSNKVTEKGKYVELRCDPISGHTALYWYRQSLGQGPEFLIYFQGTGAADDSGLPNDRFFAVRPEGSVSTLKIQRTERGDSAVYLCASSMGHSYEQYFGPGTRLTVT.

The V gene is TRBV28, the J gene TRBJ2-7; no reliable D call. This CDR3 region has 13 residues. Germline-derived CDR1 and CDR2 are MDHEN and SYDVKM. Trimming pared 5 bases from V and 6 bases from J, leaving 14 bases between. CDR3 sequence reads: CASSLGPGGEQYF. CDR3 coding DNA: TGTGCCAGCAGTCTCGGGCCGGGCGGCGAGCAGTACTTC.

This clone came up once. The junction departs from germline at one end; a sequencing error may be responsible. CDR3: CASSSSFGQADKNF. DNA for the CDR3: TGTGCCAGCAGCTCTAGCTTCGGACAGGCCGATAAAAACTTC. The chain couples TRBV7-2 to TRBJ2-7; TRBD1 matches at 7 bases. The CDR3 spans 14 residues. Germline CDR1 is SGHTA and CDR2 is FQGNSA. Based on the CDR3 plus reference TRBV7-2 and TRBJ2-7, the full variable domain is GAGVSQSPSNKVTEKGKDVELRCDPISGHTALYWYRQSLGQGLEFLIYFQGNSAPDKSGLPSDRFSAERTGGSVSTLTIQRTQQEDSAVYLCASSSSFGQADKNFGPGTRLTVT.

V is TRBV6-5 and J is TRBJ1-3; D remains ambiguous. The CDR3 is 16 amino acids. Trimming stripped 4 bases from V and 0 bases from J, with 13 bases between. In germline, CDR1 is MNHEY, CDR2 SVGAGI. The CDR3 sequence: CASSSPKASSGNTIYF. The CDR3 nucleotides read TGTGCCAGCAGTTCTCCCAAAGCGAGCTCTGGAAACACCATATATTTT.

This clone was recorded once. The chain uses TRBV5-8 and TRBJ1-1; no reliable D call. Germline V gene data show CDR1 as SGHTS and CDR2 as YDEGEE. The CDR3 sequence is 13 residues long. V lost 5 bases, J lost 2 bases, and 10 bases lay in between. DNA of the CDR3: TGTGCCAGCAGTCGTCGAAGAAACACTGAAGCTTTCTTT. Its translation is CASSRRRNTEAFF.

The chain recombines TRBV29-1 with TRBJ1-1; possibly TRBD1 for D (5 bases). Germline CDR1 SQVTM, CDR2 ANQGSEA. The CDR3 is 12 amino acids. The V and J ends lost 7 bases and 5 bases respectively, with 14 bases between them. The CDR3, as DNA: TGCAGCGCCCAATGGGGGGGAACTGAAGCTTTCTTT. This gives the protein CSAQWGGTEAFF.

This clone was detected once. The genes are TRBV5-1 and TRBJ1-1; 9 bases match TRBD1. The CDR3 is 15 amino acids. Germline CDR1 reads SGHRS; CDR2 reads YFSETQ. V lost 2 bases to trimming and J lost 4 bases; unmatched junction nucleotides: 6. DNA for the CDR3: TGCGCCAGCAGCTTAGGGGACAGGGAATCCACTGAAGCTTTCTTT. Amino acids: CASSLGDRESTEAFF.

The rearrangement uses TRBV30 and TRBJ1-1, with a tentative D call TRBD1 (6 bases). Trimming shortened V by 2 bases and J by 11 bases, and 21 bases separated the two germline ends. The CDR3 is 14 amino acids. Germline values: CDR1 GTSNPN, CDR2 SVGIG (reference sequence). CDR3 nucleotides: TGTGCCTGGAGTCAAGGGGGACTTGCAAATACCGCTTTCTTT. It codes for CAWSQGGLANTAFF.

The genes are TRBV19 and TRBJ1-6; unclear D gene. Per the germline V gene, CDR1 is LNHDA and CDR2 is SQIVND (reference sequence). This CDR3 has 13 residues. V was pared by 3 bases and J by 9 bases, with 9 bases between. CDR3 nucleotide sequence: TGTGCCAGTAGTATTACGGGTTCTTCACCCCTCCACTTT. This sequence encodes CASSITGSSPLHF.